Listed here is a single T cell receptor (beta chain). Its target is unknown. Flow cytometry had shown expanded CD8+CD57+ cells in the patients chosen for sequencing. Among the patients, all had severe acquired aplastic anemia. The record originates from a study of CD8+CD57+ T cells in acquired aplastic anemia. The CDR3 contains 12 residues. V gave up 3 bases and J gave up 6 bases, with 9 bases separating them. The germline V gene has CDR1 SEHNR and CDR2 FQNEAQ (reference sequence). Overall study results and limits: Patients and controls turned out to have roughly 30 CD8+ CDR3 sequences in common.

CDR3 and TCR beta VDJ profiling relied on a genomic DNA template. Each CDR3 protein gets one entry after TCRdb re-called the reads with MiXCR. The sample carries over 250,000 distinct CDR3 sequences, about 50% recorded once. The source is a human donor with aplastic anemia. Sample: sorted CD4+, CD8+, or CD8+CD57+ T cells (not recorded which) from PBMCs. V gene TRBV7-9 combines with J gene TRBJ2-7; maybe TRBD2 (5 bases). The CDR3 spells CASSFLGSEQYF. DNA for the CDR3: TGTGCCAGCAGCTTTTTAGGGAGCGAGCAGTACTTC.